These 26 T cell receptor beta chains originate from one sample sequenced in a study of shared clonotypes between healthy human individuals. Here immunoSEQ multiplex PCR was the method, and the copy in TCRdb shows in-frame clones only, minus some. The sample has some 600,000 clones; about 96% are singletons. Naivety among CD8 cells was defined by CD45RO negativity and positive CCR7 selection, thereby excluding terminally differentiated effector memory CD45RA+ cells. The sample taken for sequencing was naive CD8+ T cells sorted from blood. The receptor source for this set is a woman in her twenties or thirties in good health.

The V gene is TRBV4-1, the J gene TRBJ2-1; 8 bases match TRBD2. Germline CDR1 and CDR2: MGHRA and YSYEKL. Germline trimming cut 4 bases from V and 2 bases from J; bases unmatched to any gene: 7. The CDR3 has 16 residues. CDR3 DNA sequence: TGCGCCAGCAGCCTCGCTGTAGCGGGGCCCTACAATGAGCAGTTCTTC. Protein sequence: CASSLAVAGPYNEQFF.

CDR3 coding DNA: TGTGCCAGCAGTTTTGTCGGGAGGCTCGACGAGCAGTACTTC. It translates to CASSFVGRLDEQYF. V and J are TRBV28 and TRBJ2-7; 7 nucleotides match TRBD2. The CDR3 sequence is 14 residues long. The trim removed 3 bases at V and 5 bases at J, leaving 7 bases unmatched. Germline V gene data show CDR1 as MDHEN and CDR2 as SYDVKM.

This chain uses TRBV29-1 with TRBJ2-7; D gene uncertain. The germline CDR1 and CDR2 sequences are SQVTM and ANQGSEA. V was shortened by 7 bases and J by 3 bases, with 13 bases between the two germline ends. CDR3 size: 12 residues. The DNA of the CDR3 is TGCAGCGCAGACGGTATAGGCTACGAGCAGTACTTC. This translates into CSADGIGYEQYF.

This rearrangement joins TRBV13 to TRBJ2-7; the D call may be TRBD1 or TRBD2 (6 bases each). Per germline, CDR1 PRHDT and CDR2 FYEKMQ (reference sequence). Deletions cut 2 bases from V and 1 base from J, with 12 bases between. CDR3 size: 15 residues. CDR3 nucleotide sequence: TGTGCCAGCAGCTTATTGGGGGGCGCGTCCTACGAGCAGTACTTC. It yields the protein CASSLLGGASYEQYF.

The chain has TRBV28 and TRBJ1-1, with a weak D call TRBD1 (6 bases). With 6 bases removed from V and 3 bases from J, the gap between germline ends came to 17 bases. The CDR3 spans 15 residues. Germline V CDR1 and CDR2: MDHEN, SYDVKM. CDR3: CASSLQDRLDTEAFF. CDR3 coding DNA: TGTGCCAGCAGCCTCCAAGACAGGCTAGACACTGAAGCTTTCTTT.

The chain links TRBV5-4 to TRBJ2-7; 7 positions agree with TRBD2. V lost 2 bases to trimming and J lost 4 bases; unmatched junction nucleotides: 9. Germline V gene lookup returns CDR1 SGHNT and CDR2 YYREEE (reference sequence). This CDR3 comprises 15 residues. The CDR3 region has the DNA TGTGCCAGCAGCTTCATGGGGCTAGCGGCATACGAGCAGTACTTC. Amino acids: CASSFMGLAAYEQYF. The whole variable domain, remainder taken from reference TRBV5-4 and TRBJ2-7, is ETGVTQSPTHLIKTRGQQVTLRCSSQSGHNTVSWYQQALGQGPQFIFQYYREEENGRGNFPPRFSGLQFPNYSSELNVNALELDDSALYLCASSFMGLAAYEQYFGPGTRLTVT.

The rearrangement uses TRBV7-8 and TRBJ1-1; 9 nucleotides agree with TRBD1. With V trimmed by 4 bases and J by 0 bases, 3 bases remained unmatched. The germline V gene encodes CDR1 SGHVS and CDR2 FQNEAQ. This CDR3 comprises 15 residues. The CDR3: CASSYGQGMNTEAFF. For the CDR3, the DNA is TGTGCCAGCAGCTATGGACAGGGGATGAACACTGAAGCTTTCTTT.

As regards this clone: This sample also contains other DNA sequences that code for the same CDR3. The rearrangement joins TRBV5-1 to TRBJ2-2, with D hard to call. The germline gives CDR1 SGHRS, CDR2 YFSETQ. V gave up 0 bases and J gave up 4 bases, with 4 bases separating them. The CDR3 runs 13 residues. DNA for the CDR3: TGCGCCAGCAGCTTGGATCCCACCGGGGAGCTGTTTTTT. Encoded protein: CASSLDPTGELFF.

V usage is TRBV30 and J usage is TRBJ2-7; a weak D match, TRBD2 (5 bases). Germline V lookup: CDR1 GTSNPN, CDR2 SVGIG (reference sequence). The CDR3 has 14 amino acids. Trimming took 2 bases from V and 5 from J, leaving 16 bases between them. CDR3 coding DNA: TGTGCCTGGAGTTTTGGGAGTTCCGGCGACGAGCAGTACTTC. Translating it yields CAWSFGSSGDEQYF.

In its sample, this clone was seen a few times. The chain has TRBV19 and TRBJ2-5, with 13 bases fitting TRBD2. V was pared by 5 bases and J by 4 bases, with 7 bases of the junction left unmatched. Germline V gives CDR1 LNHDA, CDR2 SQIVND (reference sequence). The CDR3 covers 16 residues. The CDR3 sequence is CASSSWTSGRGETQYF. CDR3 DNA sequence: TGTGCCAGTAGTTCCTGGACTAGCGGGAGAGGAGAGACCCAGTACTTC. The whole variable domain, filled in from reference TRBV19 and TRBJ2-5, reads DGGITQSPKYLFRKEGQNVTLSCEQNLNHDAMYWYRQDPGQGLRLIYYSQIVNDFQKGDIAEGYSVSREKKESFPLTVTSAQKNPTAFYLCASSSWTSGRGETQYFGPGTRLLVL.

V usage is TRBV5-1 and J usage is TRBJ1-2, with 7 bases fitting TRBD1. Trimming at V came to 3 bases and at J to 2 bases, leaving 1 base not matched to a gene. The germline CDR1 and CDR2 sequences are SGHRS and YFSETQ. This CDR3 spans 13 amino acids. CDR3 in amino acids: CASSSGQNYGYTF. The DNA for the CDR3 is TGCGCCAGCAGCTCGGGACAGAACTATGGCTACACCTTC. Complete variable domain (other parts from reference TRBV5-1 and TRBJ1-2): KAGVTQTPRYLIKTRGQQVTLSCSPISGHRSVSWYQQTPGQGLQFLFEYFSETQRNKGNFPGRFSGRQFSNSRSEMNVSTLELGDSALYLCASSSGQNYGYTFGSGTRLTVV.

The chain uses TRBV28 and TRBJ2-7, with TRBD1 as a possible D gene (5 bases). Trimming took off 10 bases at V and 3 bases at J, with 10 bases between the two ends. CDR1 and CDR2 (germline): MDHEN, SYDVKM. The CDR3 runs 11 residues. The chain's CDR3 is CAIGRGYEQYF. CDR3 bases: TGTGCCATTGGTAGGGGCTACGAGCAGTACTTC.

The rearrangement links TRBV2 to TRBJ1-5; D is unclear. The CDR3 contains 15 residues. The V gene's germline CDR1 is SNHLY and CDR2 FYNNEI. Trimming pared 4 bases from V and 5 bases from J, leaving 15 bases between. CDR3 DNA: TGTGCCAGCAGTGGGATATGGGAACCGGATCAGCCCCAGCATTTT. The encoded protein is CASSGIWEPDQPQHF.

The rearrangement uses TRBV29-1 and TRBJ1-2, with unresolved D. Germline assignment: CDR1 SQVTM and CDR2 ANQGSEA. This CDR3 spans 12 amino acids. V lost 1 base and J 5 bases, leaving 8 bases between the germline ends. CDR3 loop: CSVEVGEYGYTF. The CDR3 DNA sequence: TGCAGCGTTGAAGTAGGAGAATATGGCTACACCTTC.

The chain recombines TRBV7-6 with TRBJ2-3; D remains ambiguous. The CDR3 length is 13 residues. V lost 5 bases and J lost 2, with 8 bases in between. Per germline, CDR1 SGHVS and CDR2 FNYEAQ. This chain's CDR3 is CASSGTNTDTQYF. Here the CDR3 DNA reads TGTGCCAGCAGCGGCACGAACACAGATACGCAGTATTTT.

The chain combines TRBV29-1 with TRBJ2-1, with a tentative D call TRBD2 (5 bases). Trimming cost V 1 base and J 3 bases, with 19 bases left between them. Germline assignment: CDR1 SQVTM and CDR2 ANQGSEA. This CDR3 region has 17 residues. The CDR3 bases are TGCAGCGTTGAAGTTCTAGGCCTTGAGCGGATCTACAATGAGCAGTTCTTC. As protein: CSVEVLGLERIYNEQFF.

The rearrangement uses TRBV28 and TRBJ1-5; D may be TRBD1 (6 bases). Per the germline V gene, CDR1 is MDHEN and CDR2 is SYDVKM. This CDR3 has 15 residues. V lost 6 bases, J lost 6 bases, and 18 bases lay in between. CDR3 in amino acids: CASSLDAGVGQPQHF. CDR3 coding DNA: TGTGCCAGCAGCCTAGACGCAGGGGTCGGTCAGCCCCAGCATTTT.

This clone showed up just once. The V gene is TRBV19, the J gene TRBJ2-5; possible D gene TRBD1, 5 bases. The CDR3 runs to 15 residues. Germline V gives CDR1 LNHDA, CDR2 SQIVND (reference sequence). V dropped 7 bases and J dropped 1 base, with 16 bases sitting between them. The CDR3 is CASTPYQGSQETQYF. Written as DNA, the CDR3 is TGTGCCAGTACCCCATATCAGGGCAGCCAAGAGACCCAGTACTTC.

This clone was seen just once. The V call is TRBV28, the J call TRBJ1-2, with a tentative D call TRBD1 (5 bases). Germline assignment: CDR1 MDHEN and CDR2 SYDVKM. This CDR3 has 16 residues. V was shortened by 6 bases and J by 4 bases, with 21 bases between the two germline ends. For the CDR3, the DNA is TGTGCCAGCAGCCTCCCCCTAGGGGCCGACCGCTATGGCTACACCTTC. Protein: CASSLPLGADRYGYTF.

The CDR3 is CASGPAAGGTNEKLFF. DNA for the CDR3: TGTGCCAGCGGCCCCGCGGCGGGAGGAACTAATGAAAAACTGTTTTTT. The chain employs TRBV2 and TRBJ1-4; D gene ambiguous. The CDR3 sequence is 16 residues long. V was cut by 8 bases and J by 1 base, with 17 bases left in between. Looked up from germline, CDR1 is SNHLY and CDR2 is FYNNEI.

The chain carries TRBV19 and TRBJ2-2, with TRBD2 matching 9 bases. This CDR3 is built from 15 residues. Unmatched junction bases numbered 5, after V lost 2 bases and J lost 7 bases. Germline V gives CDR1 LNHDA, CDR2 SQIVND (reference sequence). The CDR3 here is CASSIRLAEIGELFF. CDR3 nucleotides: TGTGCCAGTAGTATACGACTAGCGGAGATCGGGGAGCTGTTTTTT.

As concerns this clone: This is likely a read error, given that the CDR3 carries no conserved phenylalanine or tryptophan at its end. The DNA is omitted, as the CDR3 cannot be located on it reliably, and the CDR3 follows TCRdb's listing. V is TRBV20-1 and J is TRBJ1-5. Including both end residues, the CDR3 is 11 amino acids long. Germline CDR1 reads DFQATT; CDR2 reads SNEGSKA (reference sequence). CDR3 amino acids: CSARDGPLVNI.

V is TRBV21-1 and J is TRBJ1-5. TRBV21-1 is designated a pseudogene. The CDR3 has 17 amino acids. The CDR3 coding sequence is TGTGCCAGCAGCCCACGGGACCCTGGGGACGGTTCTCAGCCCCAGCATTTT. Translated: CASSPRDPGDGSQPQHF.

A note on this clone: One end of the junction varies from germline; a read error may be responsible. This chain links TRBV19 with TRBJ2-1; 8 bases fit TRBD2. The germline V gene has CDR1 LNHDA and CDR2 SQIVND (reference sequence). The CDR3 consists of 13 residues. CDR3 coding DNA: TGTGCCAGTAGGATAGCGGGAAGTCATGAGCAGTTCTTC. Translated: CASRIAGSHEQFF. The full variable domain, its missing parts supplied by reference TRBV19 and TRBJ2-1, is DGGITQSPKYLFRKEGQNVTLSCEQNLNHDAMYWYRQDPGQGLRLIYYSQIVNDFQKGDIAEGYSVSREKKESFPLTVTSAQKNPTAFYLCASRIAGSHEQFFGPGTRLTVL.

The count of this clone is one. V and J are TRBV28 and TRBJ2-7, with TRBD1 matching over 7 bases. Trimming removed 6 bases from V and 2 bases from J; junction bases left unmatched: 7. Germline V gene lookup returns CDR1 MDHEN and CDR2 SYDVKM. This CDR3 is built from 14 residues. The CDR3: CASRPGQVAYEQYF. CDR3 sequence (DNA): TGTGCCAGCAGGCCTGGACAGGTAGCCTACGAGCAGTACTTC.

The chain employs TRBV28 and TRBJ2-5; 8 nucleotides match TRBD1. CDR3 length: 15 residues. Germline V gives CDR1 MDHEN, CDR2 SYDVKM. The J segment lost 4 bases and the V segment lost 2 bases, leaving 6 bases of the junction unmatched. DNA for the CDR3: TGTGCCAGCAGTTTAGACAGGGGTGGGCGAGAGACCCAGTACTTC. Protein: CASSLDRGGRETQYF.